This passage covers 8 T cell receptor beta chains from one sample sequenced in a study of T cells after posttransplantation cyclophosphamide. Some clones are missing from TCRdb's copy, which holds only in-frame ones; the method was immunoSEQ multiplex PCR. The sample gives 25,000 to 35,000 clones, none seen only once, and the top ten clones hold less than 5%. The sequenced material came from PBMCs. All receptors come from a woman under 40 in good health and a related stem cell transplant donor.

This clone has just a few counts. The chain joins TRBV18 to TRBJ2-7, with no clear D. V lost 2 bases and J 0 bases, leaving 11 bases between the germline ends. The CDR3 spans 15 residues. Germline-derived CDR1 and CDR2 are KGHSH and LQKENI. CDR3 sequence (DNA): TGTGCCAGCTCACCAGAGGCGGTGCCCTCCTACGAGCAGTACTTC. Its translation is CASSPEAVPSYEQYF. Together with reference TRBV18 and TRBJ2-7, the CDR3 gives the full variable domain: NAGVMQNPRHLVRRRGQEARLRCSPMKGHSHVYWYRQLPEEGLKFMVYLQKENIIDESGMPKERFSAEFPKEGPSILRIQQVVRGDSAAYFCASSPEAVPSYEQYFGPGTRLTVT.

This clone was seen a few times. The chain combines TRBV6-2 or TRBV6-3 with TRBJ2-3, with 8 bases aligning to TRBD1. CDR1 and CDR2 (germline): MNHEY, SVGEGT. The length of the CDR3 is 16 residues. J lost 1 base, V lost 4 bases, and 7 bases had no gene match. The DNA of the CDR3 is TGTGCCAGCAGTTCCACGGGACAGGTGGGCACAGATACGCAGTATTTT. Translation: CASSSTGQVGTDTQYF.

The chain combines TRBV6-2 or TRBV6-3 with TRBJ2-1; 7 bases match TRBD1. CDR1 is MNHEY and CDR2 is SVGEGT in the germline V gene. After removal of 8 bases from V and 1 base from J, the junction contained 17 bases not matched to a gene. The CDR3 is 18 residues long. As DNA, the CDR3 is TGTGCCAGCCCCCCCGGACAGGTAGCATGGGGATCCTACAATGAGCAGTTCTTC. Translating it yields CASPPGQVAWGSYNEQFF.

This sequence joins TRBV29-1 and TRBJ2-7; 7 bases are a match to TRBD1. With 6 bases clipped from V and 7 bases from J, the junction kept 12 bases outside the gene matches. Germline V gene data show CDR1 as SQVTM and CDR2 as ANQGSEA. This CDR3 is built from 13 residues. The CDR3: CSVGTALSLEQYF. The CDR3 bases are TGCAGCGTGGGGACAGCTCTGAGTTTGGAGCAGTACTTC.

This clone was observed many times. The chain couples TRBV4-1 to TRBJ1-6; D might be TRBD1 (6 bases). Trimming shortened V by 4 bases and J by 8 bases, and 12 bases separated the two germline ends. The CDR3 covers 14 residues. Germline V gene data show CDR1 as MGHRA and CDR2 as YSYEKL. The CDR3 region has the DNA TGCGCCAGCAGCCCCCCAGGGGTACATTCACCCCTCCACTTT. It yields the protein CASSPPGVHSPLHF.

This clone was counted many times. J is TRBJ2-7 and V is TRBV6-2 or TRBV6-3; 11 bases fit TRBD2. J gave up 2 bases and V 6 bases, and 6 bases lay outside the gene matches. Germline V gene sequence: CDR1 MNHEY, CDR2 SVGEGT. This CDR3 has 15 residues. The CDR3 DNA follows: TGTGCCAGCAGGGGACTAGCGGAGCTCGCCTACGAGCAGTACTTC. As protein: CASRGLAELAYEQYF.

This clone was seen many times. V gene TRBV5-5 combines with J gene TRBJ1-5; possible D gene TRBD1, 6 bases. This CDR3 has 16 residues. V shed 1 base and J shed 2 bases, with 13 bases lying between them. Germline V CDR1 and CDR2: SGHKS, YYEKEE (reference sequence). This CDR3 reads CASSLTGFYGNQPQHF. In DNA form, the CDR3 reads TGTGCCAGCAGCTTGACAGGGTTTTACGGCAATCAGCCCCAGCATTTT.

This clone showed up many times. The chain links TRBV5-4 to TRBJ2-7; 9 nucleotides align to TRBD1. V lost 3 bases, J lost 2 bases, and 0 bases stayed unmatched. The germline V gene encodes CDR1 SGHNT and CDR2 YYREEE (reference sequence). The CDR3 runs 13 residues. CDR3 protein: CASSWDRAYEQYF. The CDR3 bases are TGTGCCAGCAGCTGGGACAGGGCCTACGAGCAGTACTTC.